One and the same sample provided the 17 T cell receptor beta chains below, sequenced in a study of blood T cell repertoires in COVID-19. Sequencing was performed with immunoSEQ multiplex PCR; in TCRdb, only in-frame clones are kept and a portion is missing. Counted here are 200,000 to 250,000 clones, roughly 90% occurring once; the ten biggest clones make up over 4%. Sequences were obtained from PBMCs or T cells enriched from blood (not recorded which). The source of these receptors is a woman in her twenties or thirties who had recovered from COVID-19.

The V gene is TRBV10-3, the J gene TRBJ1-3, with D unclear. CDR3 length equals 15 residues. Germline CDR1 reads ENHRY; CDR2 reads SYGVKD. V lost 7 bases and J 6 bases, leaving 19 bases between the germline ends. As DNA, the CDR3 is TGTGCCATCAATCCGGACGGGATGGCGTTAAACACCATATATTTT. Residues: CAINPDGMALNTIYF.

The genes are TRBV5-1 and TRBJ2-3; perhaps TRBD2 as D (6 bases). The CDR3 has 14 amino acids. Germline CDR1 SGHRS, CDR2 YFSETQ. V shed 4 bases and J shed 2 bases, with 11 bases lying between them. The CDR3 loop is CASSDQRATDTQYF. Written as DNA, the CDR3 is TGCGCCAGCAGCGACCAGCGGGCCACAGATACGCAGTATTTT.

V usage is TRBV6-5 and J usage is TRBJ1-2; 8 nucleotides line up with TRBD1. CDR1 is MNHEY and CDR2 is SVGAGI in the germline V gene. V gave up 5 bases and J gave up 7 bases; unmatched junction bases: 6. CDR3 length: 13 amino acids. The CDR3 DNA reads TGTGCCAGCAGTCTGGACAGGGCAGGTGGCTACACCTTC. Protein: CASSLDRAGGYTF.

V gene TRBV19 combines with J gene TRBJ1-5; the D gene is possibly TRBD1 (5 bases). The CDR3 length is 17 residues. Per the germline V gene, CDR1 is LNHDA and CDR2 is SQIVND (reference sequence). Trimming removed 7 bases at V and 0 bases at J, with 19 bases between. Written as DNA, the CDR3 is TGTGCCAGTACCCCTGGGGCAGGGCGGGATAGCAATCAGCCCCAGCATTTT. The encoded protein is CASTPGAGRDSNQPQHF. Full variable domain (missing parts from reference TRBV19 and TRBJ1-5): DGGITQSPKYLFRKEGQNVTLSCEQNLNHDAMYWYRQDPGQGLRLIYYSQIVNDFQKGDIAEGYSVSREKKESFPLTVTSAQKNPTAFYLCASTPGAGRDSNQPQHFGDGTRLSIL.

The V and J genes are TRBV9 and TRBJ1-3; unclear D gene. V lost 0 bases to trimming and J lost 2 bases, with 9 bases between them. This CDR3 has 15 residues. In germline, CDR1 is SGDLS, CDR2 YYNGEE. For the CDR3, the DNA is TGTGCCAGCAGCGTAGGAGGCACGACTGGAAACACCATATATTTT. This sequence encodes CASSVGGTTGNTIYF.

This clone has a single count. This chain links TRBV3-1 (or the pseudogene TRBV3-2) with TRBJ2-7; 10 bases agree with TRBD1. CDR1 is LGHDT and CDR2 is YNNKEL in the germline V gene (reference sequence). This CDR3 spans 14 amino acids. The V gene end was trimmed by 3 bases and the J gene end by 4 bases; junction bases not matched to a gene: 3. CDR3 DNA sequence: TGTGCCAGCAGCCATCGACAGGGGGCGTACGAGCAGTACTTC. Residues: CASSHRQGAYEQYF.

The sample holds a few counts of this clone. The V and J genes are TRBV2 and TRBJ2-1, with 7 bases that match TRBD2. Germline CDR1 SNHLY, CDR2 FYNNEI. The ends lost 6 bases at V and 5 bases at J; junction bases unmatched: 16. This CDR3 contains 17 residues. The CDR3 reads CASSDVRGLGENNEQFF. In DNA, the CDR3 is TGTGCCAGCAGCGACGTACGAGGACTAGGGGAAAACAATGAGCAGTTCTTC.

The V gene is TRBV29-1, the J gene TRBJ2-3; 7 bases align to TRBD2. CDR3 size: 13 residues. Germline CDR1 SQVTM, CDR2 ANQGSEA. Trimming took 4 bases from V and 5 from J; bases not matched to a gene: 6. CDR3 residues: CSVGGTNQDTQYF. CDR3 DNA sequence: TGCAGCGTTGGGGGGACTAACCAAGATACGCAGTATTTT.

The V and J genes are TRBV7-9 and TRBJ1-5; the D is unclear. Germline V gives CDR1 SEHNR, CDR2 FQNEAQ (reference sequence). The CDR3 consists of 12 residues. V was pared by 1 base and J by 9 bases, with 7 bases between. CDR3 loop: CASSLDSPPQHF. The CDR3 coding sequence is TGTGCCAGCAGCTTAGATAGTCCGCCCCAGCATTTT.

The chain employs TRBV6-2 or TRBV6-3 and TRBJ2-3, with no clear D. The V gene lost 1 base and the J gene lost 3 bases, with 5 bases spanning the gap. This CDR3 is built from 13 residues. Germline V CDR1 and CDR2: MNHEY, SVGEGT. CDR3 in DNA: TGTGCCAGCAGTTACTTCCTAACAGATACGCAGTATTTT. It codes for CASSYFLTDTQYF.

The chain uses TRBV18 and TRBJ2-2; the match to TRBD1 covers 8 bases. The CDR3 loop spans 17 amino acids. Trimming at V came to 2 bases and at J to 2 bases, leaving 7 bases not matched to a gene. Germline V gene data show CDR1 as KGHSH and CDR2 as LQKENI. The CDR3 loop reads CASSPFPGQVNTGELFF. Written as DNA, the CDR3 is TGTGCCAGCTCACCATTTCCGGGACAGGTCAACACCGGGGAGCTGTTTTTT.

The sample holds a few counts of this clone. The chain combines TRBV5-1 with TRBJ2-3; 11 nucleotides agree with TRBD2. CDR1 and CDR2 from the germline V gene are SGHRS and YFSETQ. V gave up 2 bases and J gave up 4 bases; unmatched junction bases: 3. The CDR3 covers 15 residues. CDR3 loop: CASSFSGRVADTQYF. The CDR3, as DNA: TGCGCCAGCAGCTTTAGCGGGAGGGTTGCAGATACGCAGTATTTT.

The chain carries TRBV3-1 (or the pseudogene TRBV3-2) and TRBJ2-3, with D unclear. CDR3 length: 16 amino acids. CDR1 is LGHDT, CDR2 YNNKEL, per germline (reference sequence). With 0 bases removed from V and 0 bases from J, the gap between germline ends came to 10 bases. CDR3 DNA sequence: TGTGCCAGCAGCCAAGACCGAAGAACTAGCACAGATACGCAGTATTTT. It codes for CASSQDRRTSTDTQYF.

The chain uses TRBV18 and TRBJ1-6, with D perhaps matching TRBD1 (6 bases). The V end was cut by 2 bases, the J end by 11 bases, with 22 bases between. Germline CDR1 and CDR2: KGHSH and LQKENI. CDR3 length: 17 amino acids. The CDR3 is CASSPVGGQSILAPLHF. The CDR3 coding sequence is TGTGCCAGCTCACCAGTAGGGGGACAATCCATATTGGCACCCCTCCACTTT.

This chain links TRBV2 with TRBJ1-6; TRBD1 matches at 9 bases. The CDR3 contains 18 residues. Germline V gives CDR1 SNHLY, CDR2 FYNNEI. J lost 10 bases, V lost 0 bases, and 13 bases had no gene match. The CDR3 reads CASSEALPGTGSGSPLHF. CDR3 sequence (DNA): TGTGCCAGCAGTGAAGCGCTTCCCGGGACAGGGTCGGGCTCACCCCTCCACTTT.

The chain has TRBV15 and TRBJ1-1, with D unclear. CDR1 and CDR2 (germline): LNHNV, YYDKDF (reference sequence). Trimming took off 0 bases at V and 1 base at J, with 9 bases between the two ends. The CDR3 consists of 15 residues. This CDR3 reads CATSRDLRQNTEAFF. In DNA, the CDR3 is TGTGCCACCAGCAGAGATTTGCGACAGAACACTGAAGCTTTCTTT.

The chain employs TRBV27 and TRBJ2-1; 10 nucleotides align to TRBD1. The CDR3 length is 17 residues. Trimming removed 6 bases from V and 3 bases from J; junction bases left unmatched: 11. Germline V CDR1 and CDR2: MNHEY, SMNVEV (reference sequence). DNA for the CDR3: TGTGCCAGCAGCCGTTTTCCCGGGACAGGGGACTACAATGAGCAGTTCTTC. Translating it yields CASSRFPGTGDYNEQFF.